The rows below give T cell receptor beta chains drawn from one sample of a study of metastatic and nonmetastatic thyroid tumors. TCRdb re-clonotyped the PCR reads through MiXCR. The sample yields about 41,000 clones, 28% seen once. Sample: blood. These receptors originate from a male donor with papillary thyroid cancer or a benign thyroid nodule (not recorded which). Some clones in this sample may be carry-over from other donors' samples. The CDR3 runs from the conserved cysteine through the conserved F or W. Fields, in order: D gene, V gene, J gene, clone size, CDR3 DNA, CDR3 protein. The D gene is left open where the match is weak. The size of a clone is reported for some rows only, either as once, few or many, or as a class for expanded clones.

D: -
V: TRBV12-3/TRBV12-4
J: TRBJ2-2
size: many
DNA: TGTGCCAGCAGTACCCAAGGAGGGGGACTCGTCGGGGAGCTGTTTTTT
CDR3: CASSTQGGGLVGELFF

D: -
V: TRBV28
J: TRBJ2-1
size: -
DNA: TGTGCCAGCAGTTCAACCCACAGGTGTATGGGCTATGAGCAGTTCTTC
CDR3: CASSSTHRCMGYEQFF

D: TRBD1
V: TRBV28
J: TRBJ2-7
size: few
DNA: TGTGCCAGCTGGGACAGGGTCCCCTACGAGCAGTACTTC
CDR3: CASWDRVPYEQYF

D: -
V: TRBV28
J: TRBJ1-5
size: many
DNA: TGTGCCAGCAGTACCGACCACAATCAGCCCCAGCATTTT
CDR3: CASSTDHNQPQHF

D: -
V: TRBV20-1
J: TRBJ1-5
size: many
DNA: TGCAGTGCAGGTAGAGGCAATCAGCCCCAGCATTTT
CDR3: CSAGRGNQPQHF

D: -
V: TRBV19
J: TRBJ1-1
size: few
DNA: TGTGCCAGTAGTATAGAAAAGAGGAACACTGAAGCTTTCTTT
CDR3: CASSIEKRNTEAFF

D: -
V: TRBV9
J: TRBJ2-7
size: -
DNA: TGTGCCAGCAGCTCTAACACAGGGAGCTCCTACGAGCAGTACTTC
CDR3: CASSSNTGSSYEQYF

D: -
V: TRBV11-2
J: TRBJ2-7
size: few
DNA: TGTGCCAGCAGCCGGGGCCACAGCTCCTACGAGCAGTACTTC
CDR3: CASSRGHSSYEQYF

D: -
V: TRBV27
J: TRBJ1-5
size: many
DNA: TGTGCCAGCAGCCCATACGATTATAGCAATCAGCCCCAGCATTTT
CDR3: CASSPYDYSNQPQHF

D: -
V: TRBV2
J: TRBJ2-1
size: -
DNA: TGTGCCAGCAGATCCTACAGGCCTGAGCAGTTCTTC
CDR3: CASRSYRPEQFF

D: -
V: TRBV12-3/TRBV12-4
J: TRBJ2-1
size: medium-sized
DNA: TGTGCCAGCAGTTCCCACACGGAAGCGCTCCAGAATGAGCAGTTCTTC
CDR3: CASSSHTEALQNEQFF

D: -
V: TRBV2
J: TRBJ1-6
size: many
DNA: TGTGCCAGCAGTGCAGAGGGGACGCATTCACCCCTCCACTTT
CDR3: CASSAEGTHSPLHF

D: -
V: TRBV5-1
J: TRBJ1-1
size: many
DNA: TGCGCCAGCAGCTTGGTACAGGGAAAGGCTGAAGCTTTCTTT
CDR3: CASSLVQGKAEAFF

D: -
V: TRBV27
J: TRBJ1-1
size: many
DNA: TGTGCCAGCAGCACGGCCGTGAACACTGAAGCTTTCTTT
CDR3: CASSTAVNTEAFF

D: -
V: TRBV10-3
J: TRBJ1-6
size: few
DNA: TGTGCCATCAATACAGGGAATTCACCGCTACACTTT
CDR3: CAINTGNSPLHF

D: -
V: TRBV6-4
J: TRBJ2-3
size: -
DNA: TGTGCCAGAAGTGGTAGAGGGGGGTCCGCAGATACGCAGTATTTT
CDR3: CARSGRGGSADTQYF

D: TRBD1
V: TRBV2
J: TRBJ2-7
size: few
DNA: TGTGCCAGCACCCGTGACAGGGGGAACGAGCAGTACTTC
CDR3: CASTRDRGNEQYF

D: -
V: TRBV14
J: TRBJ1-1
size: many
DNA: TGTGCCAGCAGCCTACAGGAGAACACTGAAGCTTTCTTT
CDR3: CASSLQENTEAFF

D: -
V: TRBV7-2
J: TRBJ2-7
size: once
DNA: TGTGCCAGCAGCCTAGCGAGGAGGGGCGAGCAGTACTTC
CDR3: CASSLARRGEQYF

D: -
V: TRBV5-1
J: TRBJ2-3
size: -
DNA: TGCGCCAGCAGCTTGTCCCTGATATCGGGACGTAGCACAGATACCCAGTATTTT
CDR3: CASSLSLISGRSTDTQYF

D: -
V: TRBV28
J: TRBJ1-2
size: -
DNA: TGTGCCATCGTACGTGGGAATGGCTACACCTTC
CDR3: CAIVRGNGYTF

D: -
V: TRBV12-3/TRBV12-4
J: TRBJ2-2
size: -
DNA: TGTGCCAGCCAAAGACCCGGGACAAGTAACACCGGGGAGCTGTTTTTT
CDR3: CASQRPGTSNTGELFF

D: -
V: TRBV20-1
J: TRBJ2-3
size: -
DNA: TGCAGTGCCGCAGTGGTTGCGGGCGACACAGGTACGCAGTATTTT
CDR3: CSAAVVAGDTGTQYF

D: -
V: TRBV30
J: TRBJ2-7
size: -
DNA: TGTGCCTGGAGGAAACAGGGCACGGGATACGAGCAGTACTTC
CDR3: CAWRKQGTGYEQYF

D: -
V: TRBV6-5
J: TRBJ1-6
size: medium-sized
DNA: TGTGCCAGCAGTTACTCGAGCTCCTATAATTCACCCCTCCACTTT
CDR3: CASSYSSSYNSPLHF

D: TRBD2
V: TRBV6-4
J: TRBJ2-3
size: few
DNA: TGTGCCAGCAGTCGGGGACTAGCAACAGATACGCAGTATTTT
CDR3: CASSRGLATDTQYF

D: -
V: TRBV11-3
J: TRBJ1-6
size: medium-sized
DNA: TGTGCCAGCAGCTTGGACGGCGATAATTCACCCCTCCACTTT
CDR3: CASSLDGDNSPLHF

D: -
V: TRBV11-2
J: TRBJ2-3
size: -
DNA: TGTGCCAGCAGCCCCTGGACAGTGGCCGCATATACGCAGTATTTT
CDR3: CASSPWTVAAYTQYF

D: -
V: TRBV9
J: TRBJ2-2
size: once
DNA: TGTGCCAGCAGCGTAGACTTTGGCGGGGAGCTGTTTTTT
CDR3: CASSVDFGGELFF

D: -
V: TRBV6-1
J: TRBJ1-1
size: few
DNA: TGTGCCAGCAGTGAAGCAGCTGGGGGGAACACTGAAGCTTTCTTT
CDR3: CASSEAAGGNTEAFF

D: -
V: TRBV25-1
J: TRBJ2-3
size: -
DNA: TGTGCCAGCAGTGAATCCGTAGGGCGATCTTTCACAGATACGCAGTATTTT
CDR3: CASSESVGRSFTDTQYF

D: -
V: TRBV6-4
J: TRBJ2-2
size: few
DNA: TGTGCCAGCAGTTATTCACAGGGACCCGGGGATCTGTTTTTT
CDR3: CASSYSQGPGDLFF

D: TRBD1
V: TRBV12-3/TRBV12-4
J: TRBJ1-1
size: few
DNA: TGTGCCAGCAGGAGGGACAGCTTGAACACTGAAGCTTTCTTT
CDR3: CASRRDSLNTEAFF

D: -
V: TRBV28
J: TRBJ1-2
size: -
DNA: TGTGCCAGCAGTTCAATAGAAGGTGGCTATGGCTACACCTTC
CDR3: CASSSIEGGYGYTF

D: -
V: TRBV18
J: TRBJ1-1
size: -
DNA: TGTGCCAGCTCACCACAATCAGGGGATATAGCTTTCTTT
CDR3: CASSPQSGDIAFF

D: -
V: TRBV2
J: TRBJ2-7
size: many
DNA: TGTGCCAGCATCTCAGGCCAGTCTTTGGGCGAGCAGTACTTC
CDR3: CASISGQSLGEQYF

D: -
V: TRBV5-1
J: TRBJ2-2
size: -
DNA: TGCGCCAGCAGCTGGGGCCCTTGGAACACCGGGGAGCTGTTTTTT
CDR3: CASSWGPWNTGELFF

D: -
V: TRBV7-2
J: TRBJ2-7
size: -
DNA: TGTGCCAGCAGCCAAGATGCCATCTACGAGCAGTACTTC
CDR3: CASSQDAIYEQYF

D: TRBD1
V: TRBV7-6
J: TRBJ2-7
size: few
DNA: TGTGCCAGCAGCTTAGGTGGACAGGAATCCTCCTACGAGCAGTACTTC
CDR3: CASSLGGQESSYEQYF

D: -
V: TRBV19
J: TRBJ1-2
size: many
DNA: TGTGCCAGTAGTATCTTGGGATCCGATGGCTACACCTTC
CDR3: CASSILGSDGYTF